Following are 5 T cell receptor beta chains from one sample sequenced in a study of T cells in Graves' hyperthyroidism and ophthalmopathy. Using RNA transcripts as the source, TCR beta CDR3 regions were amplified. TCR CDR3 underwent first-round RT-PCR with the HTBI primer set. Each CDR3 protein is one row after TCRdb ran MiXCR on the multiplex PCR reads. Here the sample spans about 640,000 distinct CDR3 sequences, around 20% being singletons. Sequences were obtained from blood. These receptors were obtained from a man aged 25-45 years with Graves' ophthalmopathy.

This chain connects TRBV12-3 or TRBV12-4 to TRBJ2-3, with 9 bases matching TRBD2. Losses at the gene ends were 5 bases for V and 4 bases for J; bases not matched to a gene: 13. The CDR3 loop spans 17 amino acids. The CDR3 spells CASSQDPGGRAADTQYF. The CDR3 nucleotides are TGTGCCAGCAGTCAGGACCCCGGCGGGAGGGCGGCAGATACGCAGTATTTT.

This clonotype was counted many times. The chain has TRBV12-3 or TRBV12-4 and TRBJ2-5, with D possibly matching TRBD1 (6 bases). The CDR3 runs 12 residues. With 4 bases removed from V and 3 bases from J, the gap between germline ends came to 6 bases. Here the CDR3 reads CASSYREETQYF. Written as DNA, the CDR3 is TGTGCCAGCAGTTACAGGGAAGAGACCCAGTACTTC.

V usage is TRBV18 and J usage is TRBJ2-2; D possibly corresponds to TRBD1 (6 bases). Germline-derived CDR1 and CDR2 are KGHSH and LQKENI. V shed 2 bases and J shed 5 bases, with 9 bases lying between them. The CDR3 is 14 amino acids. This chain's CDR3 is CASSPGTGTGELFF. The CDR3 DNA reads TGTGCCAGCTCACCAGGCACAGGGACCGGGGAGCTGTTTTTT.

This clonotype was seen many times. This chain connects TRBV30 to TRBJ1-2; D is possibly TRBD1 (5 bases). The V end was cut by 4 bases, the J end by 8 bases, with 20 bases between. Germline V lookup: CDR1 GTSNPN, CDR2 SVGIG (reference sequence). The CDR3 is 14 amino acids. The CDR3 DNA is TGTGCCTGGACTCCCGATGACTCGGGGGAAGGCTACACCTTC. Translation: CAWTPDDSGEGYTF. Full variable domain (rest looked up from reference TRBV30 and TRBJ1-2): SQTIHQWPATLVQPVGSPLSLECTVEGTSNPNLYWYRQAAGRGLQLLFYSVGIGQISSEVPQNLSASRPQDRQFILSSKKLLLSDSGFYLCAWTPDDSGEGYTFGSGTRLTVV.

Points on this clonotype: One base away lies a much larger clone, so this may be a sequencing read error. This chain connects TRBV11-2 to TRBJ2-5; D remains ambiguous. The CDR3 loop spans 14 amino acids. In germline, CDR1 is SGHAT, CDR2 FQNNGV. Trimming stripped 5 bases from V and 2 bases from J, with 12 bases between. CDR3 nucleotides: TGTGCCAGCAGCGCCGCTTTAGAGCAAGAGACCCAGTACTTC. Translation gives CASSAALEQETQYF.